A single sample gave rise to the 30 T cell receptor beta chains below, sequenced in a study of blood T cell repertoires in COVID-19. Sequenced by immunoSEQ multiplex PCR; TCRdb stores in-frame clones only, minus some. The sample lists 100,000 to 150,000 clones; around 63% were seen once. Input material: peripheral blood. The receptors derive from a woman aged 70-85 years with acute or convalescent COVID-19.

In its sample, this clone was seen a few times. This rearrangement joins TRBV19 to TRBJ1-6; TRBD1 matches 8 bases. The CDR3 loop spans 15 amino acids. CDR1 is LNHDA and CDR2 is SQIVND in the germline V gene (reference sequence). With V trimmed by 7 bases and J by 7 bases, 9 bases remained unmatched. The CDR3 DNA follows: TGTGCCAGTACCCTCCGGACAGGGACGAATTCACCCCTCCACTTT. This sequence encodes CASTLRTGTNSPLHF. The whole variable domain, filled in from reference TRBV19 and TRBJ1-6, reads DGGITQSPKYLFRKEGQNVTLSCEQNLNHDAMYWYRQDPGQGLRLIYYSQIVNDFQKGDIAEGYSVSREKKESFPLTVTSAQKNPTAFYLCASTLRTGTNSPLHFGNGTRLTVT.

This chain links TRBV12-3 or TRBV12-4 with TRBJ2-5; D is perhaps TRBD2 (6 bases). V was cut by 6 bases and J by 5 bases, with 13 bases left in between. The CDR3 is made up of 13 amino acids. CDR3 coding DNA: TGTGCCAGCAGGCGCGGGGCCTGGGAGACCCAGTACTTC. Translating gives CASRRGAWETQYF.

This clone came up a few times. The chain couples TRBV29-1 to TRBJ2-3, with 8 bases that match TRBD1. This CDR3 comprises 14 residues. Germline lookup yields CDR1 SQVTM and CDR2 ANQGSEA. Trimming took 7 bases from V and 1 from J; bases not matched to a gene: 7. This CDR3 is CSAPLGQGTDTQYF. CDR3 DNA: TGCAGCGCGCCCCTGGGACAGGGCACAGATACGCAGTATTTT.

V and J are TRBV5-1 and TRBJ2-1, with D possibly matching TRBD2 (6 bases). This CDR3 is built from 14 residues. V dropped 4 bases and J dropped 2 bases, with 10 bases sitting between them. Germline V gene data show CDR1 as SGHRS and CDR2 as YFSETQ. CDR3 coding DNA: TGCGCCAGCAGCCCGGGGGTCACCTACAATGAGCAGTTCTTC. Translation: CASSPGVTYNEQFF.

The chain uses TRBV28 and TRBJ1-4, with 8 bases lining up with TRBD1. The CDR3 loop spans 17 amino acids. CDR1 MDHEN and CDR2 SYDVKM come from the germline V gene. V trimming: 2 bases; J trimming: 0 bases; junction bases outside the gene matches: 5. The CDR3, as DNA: TGTGCCAGCAGTTTAGTACAGGGGGTAGCAACTAATGAAAAACTGTTTTTT. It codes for CASSLVQGVATNEKLFF. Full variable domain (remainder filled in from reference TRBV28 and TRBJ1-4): DVKVTQSSRYLVKRTGEKVFLECVQDMDHENMFWYRQDPGLGLRLIYFSYDVKMKEKGDIPEGYSVSREKKERFSLILESASTNQTSMYLCASSLVQGVATNEKLFFGSGTQLSVL.

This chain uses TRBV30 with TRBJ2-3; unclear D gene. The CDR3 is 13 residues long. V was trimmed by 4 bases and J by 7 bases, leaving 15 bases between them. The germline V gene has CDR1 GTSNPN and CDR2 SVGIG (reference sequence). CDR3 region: CAWNRWPGHTQYF. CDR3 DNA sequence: TGTGCCTGGAACCGATGGCCGGGTCATACGCAGTATTTT.

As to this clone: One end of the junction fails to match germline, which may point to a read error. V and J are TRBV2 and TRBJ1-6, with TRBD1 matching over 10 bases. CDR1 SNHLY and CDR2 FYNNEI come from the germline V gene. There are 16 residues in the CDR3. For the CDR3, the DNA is TGTGCCAGCAGAGAAGACAGGGGGCGAAGAATTTCACCCCTCCACTTT. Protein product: CASREDRGRRISPLHF.

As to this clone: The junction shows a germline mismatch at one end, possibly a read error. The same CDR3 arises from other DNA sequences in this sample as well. CDR3 region: CASSWARGPQHF. DNA of the CDR3: TGTGCCAGCAGCTGGGCCAGGGGGCCCCAACATTTT. The gene calls are TRBV6-2 or TRBV6-3 and TRBJ1-5, with 8 bases aligning to TRBD1. CDR3 length: 12 amino acids. Germline CDR1 reads MNHEY; CDR2 reads SVGEGT.

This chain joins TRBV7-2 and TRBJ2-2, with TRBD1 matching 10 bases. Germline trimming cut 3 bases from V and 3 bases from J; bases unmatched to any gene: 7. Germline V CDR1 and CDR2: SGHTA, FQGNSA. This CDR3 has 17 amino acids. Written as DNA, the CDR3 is TGTGCCAGCAGCTTTCTCCGGGACAGGGGATACACCGGGGAGCTGTTTTTT. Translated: CASSFLRDRGYTGELFF.

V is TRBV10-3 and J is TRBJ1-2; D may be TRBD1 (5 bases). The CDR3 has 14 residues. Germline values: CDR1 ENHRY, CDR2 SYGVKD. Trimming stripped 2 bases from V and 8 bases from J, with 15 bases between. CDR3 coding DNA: TGTGCCATCAGTGAGCTCCCAGGGCAGGGCGGCTACACCTTC. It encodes CAISELPGQGGYTF.

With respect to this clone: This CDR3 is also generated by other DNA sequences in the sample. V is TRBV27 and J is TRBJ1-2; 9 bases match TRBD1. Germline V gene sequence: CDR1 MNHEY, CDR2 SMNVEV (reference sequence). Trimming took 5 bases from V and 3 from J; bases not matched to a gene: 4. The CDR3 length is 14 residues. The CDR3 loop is CASSPGQGDYGYTF. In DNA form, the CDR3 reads TGTGCCAGCAGTCCGGGACAGGGCGACTATGGCTACACCTTC.

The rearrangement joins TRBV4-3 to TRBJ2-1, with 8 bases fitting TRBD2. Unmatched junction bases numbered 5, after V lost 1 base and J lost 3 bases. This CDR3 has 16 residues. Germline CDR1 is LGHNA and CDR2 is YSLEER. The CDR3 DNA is TGCGCCAGCAGCCAAGGCCCAGCGGGGGACTACAATGAGCAGTTCTTC. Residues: CASSQGPAGDYNEQFF.

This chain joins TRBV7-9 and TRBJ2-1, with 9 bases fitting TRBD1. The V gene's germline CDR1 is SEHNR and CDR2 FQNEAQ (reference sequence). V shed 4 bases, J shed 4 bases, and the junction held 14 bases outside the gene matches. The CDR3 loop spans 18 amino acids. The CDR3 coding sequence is TGTGCCAGCAGCTCGGGACAGGGTGGGTTCGTCGGTTACAATGAGCAGTTCTTC. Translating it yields CASSSGQGGFVGYNEQFF.

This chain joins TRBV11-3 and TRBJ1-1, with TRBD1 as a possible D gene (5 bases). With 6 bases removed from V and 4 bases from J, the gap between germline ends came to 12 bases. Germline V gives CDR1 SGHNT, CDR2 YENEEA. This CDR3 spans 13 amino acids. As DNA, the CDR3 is TGTGCCAGCAGTCAGGGAGGGCCCACTGAAGCTTTCTTT. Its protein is CASSQGGPTEAFF.

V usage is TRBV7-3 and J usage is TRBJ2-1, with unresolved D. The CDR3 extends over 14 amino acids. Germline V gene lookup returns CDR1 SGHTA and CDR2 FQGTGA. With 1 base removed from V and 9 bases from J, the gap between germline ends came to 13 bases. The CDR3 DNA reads TGTGCCAGCAGCTTAATAGACCCGAGGAGTGAGCAGTTCTTC. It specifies CASSLIDPRSEQFF.

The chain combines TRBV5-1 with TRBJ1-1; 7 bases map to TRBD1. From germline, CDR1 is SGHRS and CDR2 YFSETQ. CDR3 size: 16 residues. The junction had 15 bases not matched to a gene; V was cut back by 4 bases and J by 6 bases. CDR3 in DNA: TGCGCCAGCAGCCCTCAGCCGGGACAGTTCCGTTCTGAAGCTTTCTTT. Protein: CASSPQPGQFRSEAFF.

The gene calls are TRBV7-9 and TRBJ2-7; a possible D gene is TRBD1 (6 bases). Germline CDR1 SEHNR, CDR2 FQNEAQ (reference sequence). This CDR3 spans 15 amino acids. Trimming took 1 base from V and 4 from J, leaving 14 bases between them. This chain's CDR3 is CASSLGLGRGYEQYF. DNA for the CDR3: TGTGCCAGCAGCTTAGGCTTAGGCAGGGGTTACGAGCAGTACTTC.

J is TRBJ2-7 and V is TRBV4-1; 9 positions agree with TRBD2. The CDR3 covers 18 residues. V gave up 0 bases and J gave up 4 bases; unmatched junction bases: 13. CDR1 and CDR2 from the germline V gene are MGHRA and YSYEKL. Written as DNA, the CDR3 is TGCGCCAGCAGCCAAGATCCCCGGACTAGCGCTTGGGTGTACGAGCAGTACTTC. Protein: CASSQDPRTSAWVYEQYF.

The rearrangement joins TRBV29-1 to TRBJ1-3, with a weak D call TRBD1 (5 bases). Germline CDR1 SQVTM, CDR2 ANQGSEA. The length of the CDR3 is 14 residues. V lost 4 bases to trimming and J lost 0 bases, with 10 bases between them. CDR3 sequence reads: CSVVPGHSGNTIYF. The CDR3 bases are TGCAGCGTTGTACCCGGACACTCTGGAAACACCATATATTTT.

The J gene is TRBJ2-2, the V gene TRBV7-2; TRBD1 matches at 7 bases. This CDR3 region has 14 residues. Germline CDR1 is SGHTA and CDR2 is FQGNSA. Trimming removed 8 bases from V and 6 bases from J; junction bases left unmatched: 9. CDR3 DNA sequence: TGTGCCAGCTCCGGGACAGCTTTATCCGGGGAGCTGTTTTTT. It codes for CASSGTALSGELFF.

This chain's CDR3 is CASSLVGGGAADTQYF. CDR3 DNA sequence: TGTGCCAGCAGCTTAGTTGGCGGGGGGGCGGCAGATACGCAGTATTTT. The chain combines TRBV7-2 with TRBJ2-3, with 9 nucleotides matching TRBD2. This CDR3 has 16 residues. V was clipped by 1 base and J by 4 bases; unmatched bases: 6. The germline gives CDR1 SGHTA, CDR2 FQGNSA.

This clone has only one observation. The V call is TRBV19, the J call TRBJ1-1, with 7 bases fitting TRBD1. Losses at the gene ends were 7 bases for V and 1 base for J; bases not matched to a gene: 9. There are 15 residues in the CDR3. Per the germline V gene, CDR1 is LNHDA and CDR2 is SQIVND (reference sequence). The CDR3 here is CASIPGGIQNTEAFF. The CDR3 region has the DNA TGTGCCAGTATCCCAGGGGGTATTCAGAACACTGAAGCTTTCTTT.

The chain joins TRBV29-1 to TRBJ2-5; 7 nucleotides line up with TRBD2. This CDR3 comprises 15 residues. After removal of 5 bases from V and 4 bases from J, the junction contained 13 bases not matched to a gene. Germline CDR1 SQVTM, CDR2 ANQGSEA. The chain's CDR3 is CSVQKGSGRAETQYF. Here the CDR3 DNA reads TGCAGCGTTCAGAAGGGCTCAGGGAGGGCAGAGACCCAGTACTTC.

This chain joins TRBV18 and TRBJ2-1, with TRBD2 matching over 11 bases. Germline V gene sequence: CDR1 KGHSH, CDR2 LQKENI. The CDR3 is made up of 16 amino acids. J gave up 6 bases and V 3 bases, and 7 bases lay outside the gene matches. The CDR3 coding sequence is TGTGCCAGCTCACCGGAGGTAGCGGGGGGGCGCAATGAGCAGTTCTTC. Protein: CASSPEVAGGRNEQFF.

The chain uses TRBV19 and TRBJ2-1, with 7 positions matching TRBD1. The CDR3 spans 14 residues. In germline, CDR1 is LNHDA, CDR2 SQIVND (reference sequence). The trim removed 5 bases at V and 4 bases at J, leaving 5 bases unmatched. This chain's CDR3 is CASSQDRLYNEQFF. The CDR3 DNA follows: TGTGCCAGTAGTCAGGACAGGCTATACAATGAGCAGTTCTTC. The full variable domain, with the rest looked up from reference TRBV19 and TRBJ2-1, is DGGITQSPKYLFRKEGQNVTLSCEQNLNHDAMYWYRQDPGQGLRLIYYSQIVNDFQKGDIAEGYSVSREKKESFPLTVTSAQKNPTAFYLCASSQDRLYNEQFFGPGTRLTVL.

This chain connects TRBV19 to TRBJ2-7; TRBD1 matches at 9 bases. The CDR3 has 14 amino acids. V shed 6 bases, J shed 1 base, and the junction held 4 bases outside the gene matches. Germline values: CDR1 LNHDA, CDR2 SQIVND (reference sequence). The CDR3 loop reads CASSGQGNSYEQYF. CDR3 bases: TGTGCCAGTAGCGGACAGGGGAATTCCTACGAGCAGTACTTC.

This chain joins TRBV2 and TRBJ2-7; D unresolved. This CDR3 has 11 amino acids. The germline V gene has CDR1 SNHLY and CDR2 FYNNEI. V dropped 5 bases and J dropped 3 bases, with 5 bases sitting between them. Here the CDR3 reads CASSLYYEQYF. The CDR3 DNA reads TGTGCCAGCAGTCTCTACTACGAGCAGTACTTC.

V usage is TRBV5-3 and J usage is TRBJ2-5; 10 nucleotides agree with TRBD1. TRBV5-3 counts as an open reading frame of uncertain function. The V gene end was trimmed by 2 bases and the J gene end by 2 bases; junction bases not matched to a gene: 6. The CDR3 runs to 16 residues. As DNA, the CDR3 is TGTGCCAGAAGCTTTCAGGACAGGGGGACTCAAGAGACCCAGTACTTC. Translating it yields CARSFQDRGTQETQYF.

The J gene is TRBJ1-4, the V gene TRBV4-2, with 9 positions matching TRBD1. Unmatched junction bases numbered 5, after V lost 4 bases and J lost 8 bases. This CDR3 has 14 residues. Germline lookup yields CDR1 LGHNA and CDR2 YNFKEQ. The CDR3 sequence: CASSPGTGSEKLFF. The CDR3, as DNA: TGTGCCAGCAGCCCCGGGACAGGGTCCGAAAAACTGTTTTTT.

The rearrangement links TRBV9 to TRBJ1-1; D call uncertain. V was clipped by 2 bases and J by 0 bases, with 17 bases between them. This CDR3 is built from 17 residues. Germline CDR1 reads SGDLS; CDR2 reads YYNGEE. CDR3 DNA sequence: TGTGCCAGCAGCGTTAGCCCAAGCCCGATCATGAACACTGAAGCTTTCTTT. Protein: CASSVSPSPIMNTEAFF. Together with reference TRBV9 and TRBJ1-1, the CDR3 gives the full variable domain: DSGVTQTPKHLITATGQRVTLRCSPRSGDLSVYWYQQSLDQGLQFLIQYYNGEERAKGNILERFSAQQFPDLHSELNLSSLELGDSALYFCASSVSPSPIMNTEAFFGQGTRLTVV.